The 2 T cell receptor beta chains below all came from one sample that was sequenced in a study of PD-1 blockade in classical Hodgkin lymphoma. Time point given: cycle 4 day 1 (C4D1), after 6 weeks of nivolumab. Each of the patients experienced relapse following autologous stem cell transplantation, and their brentuximab vedotin exposure differed. Thawed PBMCs supplied CD8+ T cells via magnetic negative selection. Data came from immunoSEQ multiplex PCR; TCRdb stores just in-frame clones and leaves some out. Of 6,500 to 9,500 clones in the sample, 65% to 85% were seen once. Material: CD8+ T cells from blood, obtained before the fourth cycle of nivolumab. The source is a human donor with classical Hodgkin lymphoma.

The chain has TRBV9 and TRBJ2-7, with 11 bases lining up with TRBD2. V lost 0 bases to trimming and J lost 4 bases; unmatched junction nucleotides: 9. Germline lookup yields CDR1 SGDLS and CDR2 YYNGEE. The CDR3 consists of 17 residues. DNA of the CDR3: TGTGCCAGCAGCGTAGATGATGGACTAGCGGGTGTGTACGAGCAGTACTTC. Translation gives CASSVDDGLAGVYEQYF.

The chain carries TRBV6-6 and TRBJ1-1, with no clear D. V lost 0 bases and J lost 5, with 7 bases in between. This CDR3 contains 13 residues. CDR1 is MNHNY, CDR2 SVGAGI, per germline (reference sequence). The CDR3 nucleotides are TGTGCCAGCAGTTACTCCGAAGTGACTGAAGCTTTCTTT. It codes for CASSYSEVTEAFF.